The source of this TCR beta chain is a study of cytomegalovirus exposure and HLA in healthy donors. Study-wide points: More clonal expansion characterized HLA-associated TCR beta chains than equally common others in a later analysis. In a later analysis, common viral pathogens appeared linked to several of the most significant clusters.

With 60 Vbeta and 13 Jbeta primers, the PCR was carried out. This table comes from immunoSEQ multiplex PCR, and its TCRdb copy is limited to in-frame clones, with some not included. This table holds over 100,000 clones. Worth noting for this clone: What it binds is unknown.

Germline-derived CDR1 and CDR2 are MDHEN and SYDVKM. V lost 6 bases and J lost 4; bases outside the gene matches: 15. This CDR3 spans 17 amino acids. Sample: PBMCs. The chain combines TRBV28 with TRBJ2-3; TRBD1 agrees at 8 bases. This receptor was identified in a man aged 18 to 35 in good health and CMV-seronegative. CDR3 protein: CASSSRRTGIISDTQYF. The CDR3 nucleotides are TGTGCCAGCAGCTCCAGGAGGACAGGGATCATTTCAGATACGCAGTATTTT. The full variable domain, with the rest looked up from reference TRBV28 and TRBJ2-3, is DVKVTQSSRYLVKRTGEKVFLECVQDMDHENMFWYRQDPGLGLRLIYFSYDVKMKEKGDIPEGYSVSREKKERFSLILESASTNQTSMYLCASSSRRTGIISDTQYFGPGTRLTVL.